This record covers a single TCR beta chain. The antigen is unknown. Donors comprised only Caucasian adults living in Nashville, Tennessee. This specimen belongs to a study of shared clonotypes between healthy human individuals. Study-wide context: A couple of women and three men aged 18 to 49 made up the donors. General study findings and limits: Researchers sampled only blood; tissue repertoires likely differ.

Under the authors' procedure: From ImmunoSEQ came sequences covering only the junction and carrying no quality scores, so filtering differed. TCRdb's copy holds only in-frame clones and misses some; the assay was immunoSEQ multiplex PCR. D and trimming come from the DNA, and the V and J calls and clone size come from that table. The profile shows under 600,000 clones, around 80% of them singletons. J lost 4 bases, V lost 7 bases, and 8 bases had no gene match. The CDR3 covers 14 residues. CDR1 and CDR2 (germline): SGDLS, YYNGEE. The sample was PBMCs. This TCR derives from a woman in her forties in good health. Some clones in this sample may be carry-over from other donors' samples. The chain couples TRBV9 to TRBJ1-2; TRBD1 aligns across 9 bases. In nucleotides, the CDR3 is TGTGCCAGCGGACGACAGGGGGATAGCTATGGCTACACCTTC. As protein: CASGRQGDSYGYTF.